Listed below are T cell receptor beta chains from one sample, sequenced in a study of blood T cell repertoires in COVID-19. Sequencing used immunoSEQ multiplex PCR; TCRdb keeps in-frame clones, though not all of them. Altogether more than 50,000 clones are present, 85% to 95% being singletons, with the ten largest covering approximately 2.8%. Sequencing input: peripheral blood. These receptors came from a human donor in a cohort sampled during active COVID-19. CDR3s include the opening cysteine and the closing phenylalanine or tryptophan. Each record gives: D gene, J gene, V gene, clone size, CDR3 protein, CDR3 DNA. D genes are given only for firm matches. Clone size is given for some rows only: seen once, a few or many times, or a class if the clone is expanded.

d_gene: NA; j_gene: TRBJ1-1; v_gene: TRBV6-5; abundance: NA; CDR3aa: CASSPRRVNTEAFF; CDR3nt: TGTGCCAGCAGTCCGCGGAGGGTGAACACTGAAGCTTTCTTT
d_gene: NA; j_gene: TRBJ1-1; v_gene: TRBV6-5; abundance: NA; CDR3aa: CASRMGEAEAFF; CDR3nt: TGTGCCAGCAGGATGGGGGAGGCCGAAGCTTTCTTT
d_gene: NA; j_gene: TRBJ2-3; v_gene: TRBV7-9; abundance: NA; CDR3aa: CASSFTGQSTDTQYF; CDR3nt: TGTGCCAGCAGCTTTACAGGGCAGTCCACAGATACGCAGTATTTT
d_gene: NA; j_gene: TRBJ2-2; v_gene: TRBV18; abundance: once; CDR3aa: CASSRGLPGELFF; CDR3nt: TGTGCCAGCTCACGGGGGCTCCCCGGGGAGCTGTTTTTT
d_gene: TRBD1; j_gene: TRBJ2-4; v_gene: TRBV30; abundance: NA; CDR3aa: CAWSPPPGRTGTFKNIQYF; CDR3nt: TGTGCCTGGAGTCCACCGCCTGGAAGGACAGGGACATTCAAAAACATTCAGTACTTC
d_gene: NA; j_gene: TRBJ2-2; v_gene: TRBV2; abundance: NA; CDR3aa: CASREQVAGELFF; CDR3nt: TGTGCCAGCCGTGAACAGGTCGCCGGGGAGCTGTTTTTT
d_gene: TRBD1; j_gene: TRBJ1-5; v_gene: TRBV19; abundance: NA; CDR3aa: CASSMAGGYQPQHF; CDR3nt: TGTGCCAGTAGTATGGCAGGGGGATATCAGCCCCAGCATTTT
d_gene: NA; j_gene: TRBJ2-2; v_gene: TRBV14; abundance: NA; CDR3aa: CASSLRLHPGRNTGELFF; CDR3nt: TGTGCCAGCAGCCTAAGGTTACATCCGGGGAGGAACACCGGGGAGCTGTTTTTT
d_gene: TRBD1; j_gene: TRBJ2-7; v_gene: TRBV3-1/TRBV3-2; abundance: NA; CDR3aa: CASSQDWTGTVLRGQYF; CDR3nt: TGTGCCAGCAGCCAAGACTGGACAGGAACGGTCCTACGAGGGCAGTACTTC
d_gene: NA; j_gene: TRBJ1-1; v_gene: TRBV5-1; abundance: once; CDR3aa: CASTGDTEAFF; CDR3nt: TGCGCCAGCACGGGTGACACTGAAGCTTTCTTT
d_gene: TRBD1; j_gene: TRBJ1-2; v_gene: TRBV29-1; abundance: NA; CDR3aa: CSVDSYRIGDRGYYGYTF; CDR3nt: TGCAGCGTTGATAGTTATCGGATAGGGGACAGGGGGTATTATGGCTACACCTTC
d_gene: TRBD1; j_gene: TRBJ1-5; v_gene: TRBV30; abundance: NA; CDR3aa: CAWSGGRGYDQPQHF; CDR3nt: TGTGCCTGGAGTGGAGGCAGGGGGTATGATCAGCCCCAGCATTTT
d_gene: NA; j_gene: TRBJ1-2; v_gene: TRBV28; abundance: NA; CDR3aa: CASSLWRAGWDGYTF; CDR3nt: TGTGCCAGCAGTTTATGGAGGGCAGGATGGGATGGCTACACCTTC
d_gene: NA; j_gene: TRBJ1-1; v_gene: TRBV10-3; abundance: NA; CDR3aa: CAISKNTEAFF; CDR3nt: TGTGCCATCAGCAAAAACACTGAAGCTTTCTTT
d_gene: NA; j_gene: TRBJ1-5; v_gene: TRBV19; abundance: NA; CDR3aa: CASSIGGLGQPQHF; CDR3nt: TGTGCCAGTAGTATCGGGGGGCTAGGTCAGCCCCAGCATTTT
d_gene: TRBD1; j_gene: TRBJ2-1; v_gene: TRBV3-1/TRBV3-2; abundance: NA; CDR3aa: CASSGDSNEQFF; CDR3nt: TGTGCCAGCAGCGGGGACAGCAATGAGCAGTTCTTC
d_gene: NA; j_gene: TRBJ2-7; v_gene: TRBV14; abundance: NA; CDR3aa: CASSQDYSRSYEQYF; CDR3nt: TGTGCCAGCAGCCAAGATTATAGCAGATCCTACGAGCAGTACTTC
d_gene: NA; j_gene: TRBJ1-2; v_gene: TRBV6-5; abundance: NA; CDR3aa: CASSGGFAYGYTF; CDR3nt: TGTGCCAGCAGCGGCGGCTTTGCCTATGGCTACACCTTC
d_gene: NA; j_gene: TRBJ2-3; v_gene: TRBV11-2; abundance: NA; CDR3aa: CASSLVEYTDTQYF; CDR3nt: TGTGCCAGCAGCTTAGTTGAGTACACAGATACGCAGTATTTT
d_gene: NA; j_gene: TRBJ2-3; v_gene: TRBV2; abundance: NA; CDR3aa: CASSTNSGVDTQYF; CDR3nt: TGTGCCAGCAGTACGAATTCGGGGGTGGATACGCAGTATTTT
d_gene: NA; j_gene: TRBJ1-6; v_gene: TRBV3-1/TRBV3-2; abundance: NA; CDR3aa: CASSQGNRYSPLHF; CDR3nt: TGTGCCAGCAGCCAAGGTAACAGATACTCACCCCTCCACTTT
d_gene: TRBD2; j_gene: TRBJ2-5; v_gene: TRBV5-4; abundance: NA; CDR3aa: CASSGGGETQYF; CDR3nt: TGTGCCAGCAGCGGGGGGGGAGAGACCCAGTACTTC
d_gene: TRBD2; j_gene: TRBJ2-3; v_gene: TRBV2; abundance: NA; CDR3aa: CASSEGQRGASDTQYF; CDR3nt: TGTGCCAGCAGTGAGGGCCAGCGGGGGGCCTCAGATACGCAGTATTTT
d_gene: TRBD1; j_gene: TRBJ1-2; v_gene: TRBV28; abundance: NA; CDR3aa: CASRTGVYGYTF; CDR3nt: TGTGCCAGCAGAACAGGGGTTTATGGCTACACCTTC
d_gene: NA; j_gene: TRBJ1-5; v_gene: TRBV30; abundance: NA; CDR3aa: CAWSKKAQPQHF; CDR3nt: TGTGCCTGGAGTAAGAAAGCTCAGCCCCAGCATTTT
d_gene: TRBD2; j_gene: TRBJ2-7; v_gene: TRBV4-2; abundance: NA; CDR3aa: CASSLERETAYEQYF; CDR3nt: TGTGCCAGCAGCCTCGAGCGGGAGACGGCGTACGAGCAGTACTTC
d_gene: NA; j_gene: TRBJ2-1; v_gene: TRBV9; abundance: NA; CDR3aa: CASSVEWGSGNNEQFF; CDR3nt: TGTGCCAGCAGCGTAGAGTGGGGCAGTGGTAACAATGAGCAGTTCTTC
d_gene: TRBD2; j_gene: TRBJ2-7; v_gene: TRBV4-1; abundance: few; CDR3aa: CASSQALAGGSYEQYF; CDR3nt: TGCGCCAGCAGCCAAGCTCTAGCGGGAGGTTCCTACGAGCAGTACTTC
d_gene: NA; j_gene: TRBJ1-6; v_gene: TRBV5-8; abundance: NA; CDR3aa: CASSLVGALYNSPLHF; CDR3nt: TGTGCCAGCAGCTTGGTGGGAGCCCTCTATAATTCACCCCTCCACTTT
d_gene: NA; j_gene: TRBJ1-1; v_gene: TRBV19; abundance: once; CDR3aa: CASSIDRSPNTEAFF; CDR3nt: TGTGCCAGTAGTATCGACAGGTCACCCAACACTGAAGCTTTCTTT
d_gene: TRBD2; j_gene: TRBJ2-1; v_gene: TRBV5-1; abundance: NA; CDR3aa: CASRALAGGPQNEQFF; CDR3nt: TGCGCCAGCAGAGCACTAGCGGGGGGGCCTCAAAATGAGCAGTTCTTC
d_gene: NA; j_gene: TRBJ2-5; v_gene: TRBV18; abundance: NA; CDR3aa: CASSRQQETQYF; CDR3nt: TGTGCCAGCTCACGACAGCAAGAGACCCAGTACTTC
d_gene: NA; j_gene: TRBJ1-2; v_gene: TRBV24-1; abundance: NA; CDR3aa: CATSTVGGGYTF; CDR3nt: TGTGCCACCAGCACGGTGGGGGGAGGCTACACCTTC
d_gene: NA; j_gene: TRBJ1-1; v_gene: TRBV24-1; abundance: once; CDR3aa: CATSDPNYGMNTEAFF; CDR3nt: TGTGCCACCAGTGACCCTAATTACGGGATGAACACTGAAGCTTTCTTT
d_gene: NA; j_gene: TRBJ1-3; v_gene: TRBV5-6; abundance: NA; CDR3aa: CASSQGVNTIYF; CDR3nt: TGTGCCAGCAGCCAAGGAGTAAACACCATATATTTT
d_gene: TRBD1; j_gene: TRBJ1-2; v_gene: TRBV5-4; abundance: few; CDR3aa: CASSRQADRGLGGYTF; CDR3nt: TGTGCCAGCAGCCGCCAAGCGGACAGGGGATTGGGTGGCTACACCTTC
d_gene: NA; j_gene: TRBJ2-3; v_gene: TRBV3-1/TRBV3-2; abundance: NA; CDR3aa: CASSQVRGADTQYF; CDR3nt: TGTGCCAGCAGCCAAGTTAGGGGTGCAGATACGCAGTATTTT
d_gene: TRBD1; j_gene: TRBJ1-5; v_gene: TRBV28; abundance: few; CDR3aa: CASSDTGDQPQHF; CDR3nt: TGTGCCAGCAGTGACACAGGGGATCAGCCCCAGCATTTT
d_gene: TRBD1; j_gene: TRBJ2-3; v_gene: TRBV7-3; abundance: NA; CDR3aa: CASSTPGTGGTDTQYF; CDR3nt: TGTGCCAGCAGCACCCCCGGGACAGGGGGGACAGATACGCAGTATTTT
d_gene: TRBD1; j_gene: TRBJ2-5; v_gene: TRBV5-1; abundance: NA; CDR3aa: CASSSHPKDRGYQETQYF; CDR3nt: TGCGCCAGCAGCTCCCACCCGAAGGACAGGGGCTACCAAGAGACCCAGTACTTC
d_gene: NA; j_gene: TRBJ1-6; v_gene: TRBV6-1; abundance: NA; CDR3aa: CASSDTGSNSPLHF; CDR3nt: TGTGCCAGCAGTGACACAGGCTCCAATTCACCCCTCCACTTT
d_gene: NA; j_gene: TRBJ2-2; v_gene: TRBV3-1/TRBV3-2; abundance: NA; CDR3aa: CASRPIGGTGELFF; CDR3nt: TGTGCCAGCAGACCTATAGGAGGAACCGGGGAGCTGTTTTTT
d_gene: NA; j_gene: TRBJ2-2; v_gene: TRBV7-6; abundance: NA; CDR3aa: CASSFPRARGAVF; CDR3nt: TGTGCCAGCAGCTTTCCCCGGGCACGGGGAGCTGTTTTT
d_gene: NA; j_gene: TRBJ1-1; v_gene: TRBV5-3; abundance: NA; CDR3aa: CAGSTGNTEAFF; CDR3nt: TGTGCCGGTTCAACAGGGAACACTGAAGCTTTCTTT
d_gene: NA; j_gene: TRBJ2-5; v_gene: TRBV30; abundance: NA; CDR3aa: CAWSKKGVETQYF; CDR3nt: TGTGCCTGGAGTAAGAAGGGAGTTGAGACCCAGTACTTC
d_gene: TRBD2; j_gene: TRBJ2-5; v_gene: TRBV7-2; abundance: NA; CDR3aa: CASSLSPASGVETQYF; CDR3nt: TGTGCCAGCAGCCTCAGTCCAGCTAGCGGTGTGGAGACCCAGTACTTC
d_gene: NA; j_gene: TRBJ1-2; v_gene: TRBV30; abundance: NA; CDR3aa: CAWTSAVKTASYTF; CDR3nt: TGTGCCTGGACCTCCGCGGTTAAGACAGCTTCATACACCTTC
d_gene: TRBD1; j_gene: TRBJ2-3; v_gene: TRBV9; abundance: NA; CDR3aa: CASSVGTVVADTQYF; CDR3nt: TGTGCCAGCAGCGTTGGGACAGTGGTTGCAGATACGCAGTATTTT
d_gene: NA; j_gene: TRBJ1-4; v_gene: TRBV28; abundance: NA; CDR3aa: CASRRQATNEKLFF; CDR3nt: TGTGCCAGCAGAAGACAGGCAACTAATGAAAAACTGTTTTTT
d_gene: NA; j_gene: TRBJ1-6; v_gene: TRBV30; abundance: few; CDR3aa: CAWKGTGNSPLHF; CDR3nt: TGTGCCTGGAAGGGGACTGGTAATTCACCCCTCCACTTT
d_gene: TRBD2; j_gene: TRBJ2-7; v_gene: TRBV27; abundance: few; CDR3aa: CASSQKTSGRREYF; CDR3nt: TGTGCCAGCAGTCAGAAGACTAGCGGGAGGAGGGAGTACTTC
d_gene: TRBD1; j_gene: TRBJ1-2; v_gene: TRBV5-1; abundance: NA; CDR3aa: CASSLGQGNGYTF; CDR3nt: TGCGCCAGCAGCCTGGGACAGGGTAACGGCTACACCTTC
d_gene: NA; j_gene: TRBJ1-1; v_gene: TRBV28; abundance: NA; CDR3aa: CASSLFVAEAFF; CDR3nt: TGTGCCAGCAGTTTATTTGTAGCTGAAGCTTTCTTT
d_gene: TRBD2; j_gene: TRBJ2-5; v_gene: TRBV7-2; abundance: NA; CDR3aa: CASSLEASGQETQYF; CDR3nt: TGTGCCAGCAGCTTAGAGGCTAGCGGACAAGAGACCCAGTACTTC
d_gene: NA; j_gene: TRBJ2-6; v_gene: TRBV10-1; abundance: NA; CDR3aa: CANPMKVGAPSLSGANVLTF; CDR3nt: TGCGCCAACCCAATGAAGGTTGGGGCTCCCTCCCTCTCTGGGGCCAACGTCCTGACTTTC